These T cell receptor beta chains were read from a single sample in a study of CD8 T cells in Susac syndrome. A single record per CDR3 protein comes from TCRdb applying MiXCR to the immunoSEQ multiplex PCR reads. The sample consists of some 110,000 distinct CDR3 sequences, more than 85% of them appearing once. The specimen sequenced was CD4+ T cells from PBMCs. The receptors derive from a human donor with multiple sclerosis. Both conserved end residues are part of each CDR3. Fields, in order: CDR3 protein, CDR3 DNA, J gene, clone size, D gene, V gene. The D gene is left open where the match is weak. Clone size is given for some rows only: seen once, a few or many times, or a class if the clone is expanded.

CDR3aa: CASSPTNSNQPQHF
CDR3nt: TGTGCCAGCTCACCGACAAATAGCAATCAGCCCCAGCATTTT
j_gene: TRBJ1-5
abundance: once
d_gene: .
v_gene: TRBV18

CDR3aa: CASSPLGRWTETQYF
CDR3nt: TGTGCCAGCAGCCCCTTGGGAAGGTGGACGGAGACCCAGTACTTC
j_gene: TRBJ2-5
abundance: .
d_gene: .
v_gene: TRBV9

CDR3aa: CARCRGTGTYEQYF
CDR3nt: TGTGCCCGCTGCCGCGGGACAGGGACCTACGAGCAGTACTTC
j_gene: TRBJ2-7
abundance: .
d_gene: .
v_gene: TRBV21-1

CDR3aa: CASSLKRTVSYEQYF
CDR3nt: TGTGCCAGCAGTTTAAAGCGGACTGTATCCTACGAGCAGTACTTC
j_gene: TRBJ2-7
abundance: .
d_gene: .
v_gene: TRBV27

CDR3aa: CASSLFAVEAFF
CDR3nt: TGTGCCAGCAGCTTGTTTGCGGTCGAAGCTTTCTTT
j_gene: TRBJ1-1
abundance: .
d_gene: .
v_gene: TRBV5-8

CDR3aa: CASSVTGEGTDTQYF
CDR3nt: TGTGCCAGCAGCGTCACAGGGGAGGGCACAGATACGCAGTATTTT
j_gene: TRBJ2-3
abundance: .
d_gene: .
v_gene: TRBV9

CDR3aa: CASSLGPANYGYTF
CDR3nt: TGTGCCAGCAGCTTAGGGCCTGCTAACTATGGCTACACCTTC
j_gene: TRBJ1-2
abundance: .
d_gene: .
v_gene: TRBV7-2

CDR3aa: CASSLGGTERNNEQFF
CDR3nt: TGTGCCAGCAGCTTAGGGGGGACAGAAAGGAACAATGAGCAGTTCTTC
j_gene: TRBJ2-1
abundance: .
d_gene: TRBD1
v_gene: TRBV11-3

CDR3aa: CASSQDRGGANVLTF
CDR3nt: TGCGCCAGCAGCCAAGACAGGGGTGGGGCCAACGTCCTGACTTTC
j_gene: TRBJ2-6
abundance: .
d_gene: .
v_gene: TRBV4-1

CDR3aa: CASGNGGSGAYRDTQYF
CDR3nt: TGTGCCAGTGGGAACGGCGGTAGCGGGGCGTACAGGGATACGCAGTATTTT
j_gene: TRBJ2-3
abundance: once
d_gene: TRBD2
v_gene: TRBV3-1

CDR3aa: CASSLGGRDTQYF
CDR3nt: TGTGCCAGCAGCTTAGGGGGGCGAGATACGCAGTATTTT
j_gene: TRBJ2-3
abundance: .
d_gene: .
v_gene: TRBV7-9

CDR3aa: CSASNPGQGTQYF
CDR3nt: TGCAGTGCTAGTAACCCCGGACAAGGGACCCAGTACTTC
j_gene: TRBJ2-5
abundance: .
d_gene: .
v_gene: TRBV20-1

CDR3aa: CASSRMTGSYGYTF
CDR3nt: TGTGCCAGTAGTCGAATGACAGGGTCCTATGGCTACACCTTC
j_gene: TRBJ1-2
abundance: .
d_gene: TRBD1
v_gene: TRBV19

CDR3aa: CASSPRSNNSPLHF
CDR3nt: TGTGCCAGCAGCCCAAGAAGTAATAATTCACCCCTCCACTTT
j_gene: TRBJ1-6
abundance: .
d_gene: .
v_gene: TRBV3-1

CDR3aa: CAWIDTYHSPLHF
CDR3nt: TGTGCCTGGATTGATACTTATCATTCACCCCTCCACTTT
j_gene: TRBJ1-6
abundance: .
d_gene: .
v_gene: TRBV30

CDR3aa: CATSDLGGVSAQYF
CDR3nt: TGTGCCACCAGTGATTTAGGGGGGGTTTCAGCCCAGTACTTC
j_gene: TRBJ2-5
abundance: .
d_gene: .
v_gene: TRBV24-1

CDR3aa: CASSLFAPGTGEDTQYF
CDR3nt: TGTGCCAGCAGTTTGTTCGCCCCCGGGACAGGGGAGGATACGCAGTATTTT
j_gene: TRBJ2-3
abundance: .
d_gene: TRBD1
v_gene: TRBV12-3/TRBV12-4

CDR3aa: CASSLSGGVSYEQYF
CDR3nt: TGTGCCAGCAGTTTATCGGGGGGGGTCTCCTACGAGCAGTACTTC
j_gene: TRBJ2-7
abundance: .
d_gene: TRBD2
v_gene: TRBV12-3/TRBV12-4

CDR3aa: CASSVGGEAYNSPLHF
CDR3nt: TGTGCCAGCAGCGTAGGAGGGGAGGCCTATAATTCACCCCTCCACTTT
j_gene: TRBJ1-6
abundance: .
d_gene: .
v_gene: TRBV9

CDR3aa: CASAVEGRMNTEAFF
CDR3nt: TGTGCCAGCGCCGTGGAGGGACGAATGAACACTGAAGCTTTCTTT
j_gene: TRBJ1-1
abundance: .
d_gene: .
v_gene: TRBV11-2

CDR3aa: CASSPEQEPYEQYF
CDR3nt: TGTGCCAGCAGTCCGGAACAGGAGCCGTACGAGCAGTACTTC
j_gene: TRBJ2-7
abundance: .
d_gene: .
v_gene: TRBV6-2/TRBV6-3

CDR3aa: CASSQGIAGWREQYF
CDR3nt: TGTGCCAGCAGCCAAGGAATAGCAGGGTGGCGAGAGCAGTACTTC
j_gene: TRBJ2-7
abundance: once
d_gene: .
v_gene: TRBV14

CDR3aa: CASSLAVSGTQYF
CDR3nt: TGCGCCAGCAGCCTGGCCGTTAGCGGTACGCAGTATTTT
j_gene: TRBJ2-3
abundance: .
d_gene: .
v_gene: TRBV5-1

CDR3aa: CASSSSRAGAYEQYF
CDR3nt: TGTGCCAGCAGTTCATCAAGAGCGGGGGCCTACGAGCAGTACTTC
j_gene: TRBJ2-7
abundance: .
d_gene: TRBD2
v_gene: TRBV6-6

CDR3aa: CASSLAAGAQETQYF
CDR3nt: TGTGCCAGCAGCTTAGCTGCGGGTGCCCAAGAGACCCAGTACTTC
j_gene: TRBJ2-5
abundance: few
d_gene: .
v_gene: TRBV7-2

CDR3aa: CSVGNGLNTEAFF
CDR3nt: TGCAGCGTTGGGAACGGGTTGAACACTGAAGCTTTCTTT
j_gene: TRBJ1-1
abundance: .
d_gene: .
v_gene: TRBV29-1

CDR3aa: CASGLVGNHPQHF
CDR3nt: TGTGCTAGTGGTTTGGTAGGTAATCACCCCCAGCATTTT
j_gene: TRBJ1-5
abundance: .
d_gene: .
v_gene: TRBV12-5

CDR3aa: CASSVGASTDTQYF
CDR3nt: TGTGCCAGCAGCGTCGGGGCTAGCACAGATACGCAGTATTTT
j_gene: TRBJ2-3
abundance: .
d_gene: .
v_gene: TRBV9

CDR3aa: CASSDRDWFLDTQYF
CDR3nt: TGTGCCAGCAGCGACCGGGACTGGTTTTTGGATACGCAGTATTTT
j_gene: TRBJ2-3
abundance: .
d_gene: .
v_gene: TRBV28

CDR3aa: CASSTHGIQETQYF
CDR3nt: TGTGCCAGCAGTACCCATGGGATTCAAGAGACCCAGTACTTC
j_gene: TRBJ2-5
abundance: .
d_gene: .
v_gene: TRBV2

CDR3aa: CASTPQGHYGYTF
CDR3nt: TGTGCCAGCACCCCTCAGGGTCACTATGGCTACACCTTC
j_gene: TRBJ1-2
abundance: .
d_gene: .
v_gene: TRBV3-1

CDR3aa: CASSHRSDLNTGELFF
CDR3nt: TGTGCCAGCAGCCATCGTTCGGACCTGAACACCGGGGAGCTGTTTTTT
j_gene: TRBJ2-2
abundance: .
d_gene: .
v_gene: TRBV3-1

CDR3aa: CSVGTNSGANVLTF
CDR3nt: TGCAGCGTTGGAACGAACTCTGGGGCCAACGTCCTGACTTTC
j_gene: TRBJ2-6
abundance: .
d_gene: .
v_gene: TRBV29-1

CDR3aa: CSVVGVGTEAFF
CDR3nt: TGCAGCGTTGTCGGTGTTGGCACTGAAGCTTTCTTT
j_gene: TRBJ1-1
abundance: .
d_gene: .
v_gene: TRBV29-1

CDR3aa: CATYGENQPTSYEQYF
CDR3nt: TGTGCCACCTACGGGGAGAACCAACCTACCTCCTACGAGCAGTACTTC
j_gene: TRBJ2-7
abundance: .
d_gene: .
v_gene: TRBV6-2/TRBV6-3